This entry lists 22 T cell receptor beta chains sequenced from one sample in a study of cytomegalovirus exposure and HLA in healthy donors. The study ran its PCR with 60 Vbeta and 13 Jbeta primers. The data were produced by immunoSEQ multiplex PCR, yet TCRdb's version contains in-frame clones alone and is incomplete. The data hold about 200,000 clones, with 65% to 85% observed a single time. Source material: PBMCs. The receptors originated from a man in his fifties or sixties in good health and CMV-seronegative.

This clone was seen more than once but under ten times. This chain links TRBV5-1 with TRBJ1-2; TRBD1 aligns across 12 bases. In germline, CDR1 is SGHRS, CDR2 YFSETQ. This CDR3 spans 16 amino acids. The J segment lost 8 bases and the V segment lost 2 bases, leaving 10 bases of the junction unmatched. The CDR3 sequence is CASSFGTGGVVSGYTF. The CDR3 DNA is TGCGCCAGCAGCTTCGGGACAGGGGGCGTAGTGAGCGGCTACACCTTC.

This clone was observed once. This chain connects TRBV10-3 to TRBJ2-1; the D gene is possibly TRBD1 (6 bases). Trimming left V 3 bases short and J 2 bases short, with 14 bases between. CDR1 and CDR2 (germline): ENHRY, SYGVKD. This CDR3 comprises 16 residues. The CDR3 spells CAISERPGDTYNEQFF. The CDR3 coding sequence is TGTGCCATCAGTGAACGTCCAGGGGATACCTACAATGAGCAGTTCTTC.

CDR3 residues: CASSSAGGTGELFF. The CDR3, as DNA: TGTGCCAGCAGCTCAGCGGGAGGGACCGGGGAGCTGTTTTTT. The gene calls are TRBV7-9 and TRBJ2-2, with 10 positions matching TRBD2. Germline V lookup: CDR1 SEHNR, CDR2 FQNEAQ (reference sequence). The CDR3 length is 14 residues. The junction had 1 base not matched to a gene; V was cut back by 4 bases and J by 5 bases.

The chain employs TRBV27 and TRBJ2-4; a possible D gene is TRBD1 (5 bases). This CDR3 has 15 amino acids. V was pared by 2 bases and J by 8 bases, with 16 bases between. Germline values: CDR1 MNHEY, CDR2 SMNVEV (reference sequence). DNA of the CDR3: TGTGCCAGCAGTTTACGTCAGGGTATTCCGGACATTCAGTACTTC. Translation gives CASSLRQGIPDIQYF.

The chain joins TRBV25-1 to TRBJ2-1; 8 positions agree with TRBD1. The trim removed 5 bases at V and 8 bases at J, leaving 5 bases unmatched. Germline-derived CDR1 and CDR2 are MGHDK and SYGVNS. The CDR3 runs to 13 residues. DNA of the CDR3: TGTGCCAGCAGTCGGGGACAGGTCTATGAGCAGTTCTTC. Its translation is CASSRGQVYEQFF.

The chain carries TRBV7-2 and TRBJ1-4; possible D gene TRBD1, 6 bases. The germline V gene has CDR1 SGHTA and CDR2 FQGNSA. V was cut by 5 bases and J by 7 bases, with 23 bases left in between. This CDR3 has 17 amino acids. The CDR3 DNA reads as TGTGCCAGCAGCCGCGGAGTAACAGGGAAGGGGTCTGAAAAACTGTTTTTT. It encodes CASSRGVTGKGSEKLFF.

V usage is TRBV7-9 and J usage is TRBJ2-5, with D perhaps TRBD2 (8 bases). The germline V and J ends were trimmed by 5 bases and 3 bases, with 16 bases remaining between them. CDR1 and CDR2 (germline): SEHNR, FQNEAQ (reference sequence). The CDR3 extends over 15 amino acids. CDR3 amino acids: CASSREGQKKETQYF. The DNA for the CDR3 is TGTGCCAGCAGCCGGGAGGGACAGAAAAAAGAGACCCAGTACTTC.

The chain carries TRBV5-8 and TRBJ1-2; D ambiguous. The germline CDR1 and CDR2 sequences are SGHTS and YDEGEE. There are 15 residues in the CDR3. The V end lost 5 bases, the J end lost 4 bases, and 18 bases lay between the germline ends. DNA for the CDR3: TGTGCCAGCAGACGCGGTCAGATCGAGACCTATGGCTACACCTTC. Translated: CASRRGQIETYGYTF. Full variable domain (outside the CDR3, taken from reference TRBV5-8 and TRBJ1-2): EAGVTQSPTHLIKTRGQQATLRCSPISGHTSVYWYQQALGLGLQFLLWYDEGEERNRGNFPPRFSGRQFPNYSSELNVNALELEDSALYLCASRRGQIETYGYTFGSGTRLTVV.

This clone occurred once. This chain joins TRBV27 and TRBJ2-1; TRBD2 aligns across 7 bases. Trimming cost V 4 bases and J 6 bases; bases outside gene matches: 9. The CDR3 has 15 amino acids. CDR1 MNHEY and CDR2 SMNVEV come from the germline V gene (reference sequence). The CDR3 DNA sequence: TGTGCCAGCAGTTCCACCGGGACTAAATCCAATGAGCAGTTCTTC. This codes for CASSSTGTKSNEQFF.

The rearrangement joins TRBV19 to TRBJ1-2; TRBD1 matches at 10 bases. Trimming cost V 3 bases and J 8 bases; bases outside gene matches: 9. The CDR3 totals 15 residues. Germline V lookup: CDR1 LNHDA, CDR2 SQIVND (reference sequence). DNA of the CDR3: TGTGCCAGTAGTATTCCCGGGACAGGGGATCGAGGCTACACCTTC. Its protein product is CASSIPGTGDRGYTF.

The rearrangement links TRBV30 to TRBJ2-1; a possible D gene is TRBD1 (8 bases). The CDR3 consists of 13 residues. The germline V gene encodes CDR1 GTSNPN and CDR2 SVGIG (reference sequence). V lost 3 bases, J lost 9 bases, and 15 bases lay in between. The CDR3 DNA follows: TGTGCCTGGAGCCAGAACAGGGGGGGTGAGCAGTTCTTC. Protein product: CAWSQNRGGEQFF.

For the CDR3, the DNA is TGTGCCTGGGATGGGAGACAGGGGGAGTTTGGCTCTGGGGCCAACGTCCTGACTTTC. It codes for CAWDGRQGEFGSGANVLTF. The chain links TRBV30 to TRBJ2-6; TRBD1 aligns across 9 bases. This CDR3 region has 19 residues. Germline V CDR1 and CDR2: GTSNPN, SVGIG (reference sequence). The V gene end was trimmed by 5 bases and the J gene end by 0 bases; junction bases not matched to a gene: 14.

This chain uses TRBV30 with TRBJ2-6; tentatively, D is TRBD2 (5 bases). Per germline, CDR1 GTSNPN and CDR2 SVGIG (reference sequence). This CDR3 has 16 residues. The V end was cut by 4 bases, the J end by 0 bases, with 13 bases between. This CDR3 is CAWTPGLVSGANVLTF. CDR3 DNA sequence: TGTGCCTGGACTCCCGGACTCGTCTCTGGGGCCAACGTCCTGACTTTC. The whole variable domain, remainder taken from reference TRBV30 and TRBJ2-6, is SQTIHQWPATLVQPVGSPLSLECTVEGTSNPNLYWYRQAAGRGLQLLFYSVGIGQISSEVPQNLSASRPQDRQFILSSKKLLLSDSGFYLCAWTPGLVSGANVLTFGAGSRLTVL.

In its sample, this clone was seen once. The chain carries TRBV19 and TRBJ2-7; 8 nucleotides match TRBD2. The CDR3 runs to 15 residues. V lost 6 bases to trimming and J lost 1 base; unmatched junction nucleotides: 8. CDR1 and CDR2 from the germline V gene are LNHDA and SQIVND (reference sequence). The CDR3, as DNA: TGTGCCAGTAGCAAGATGGCGGGAGGTTCCTACGAGCAGTACTTC. As protein: CASSKMAGGSYEQYF.

The chain has TRBV29-1 and TRBJ2-2; 8 bases line up with TRBD2. There are 15 residues in the CDR3. Germline V gene sequence: CDR1 SQVTM, CDR2 ANQGSEA. Germline trimming cut 4 bases from V and 5 bases from J; bases unmatched to any gene: 9. The CDR3 is CSVVGPGGGTGELFF. In DNA, the CDR3 is TGCAGCGTTGTGGGCCCGGGGGGGGGTACCGGGGAGCTGTTTTTT.

V and J are TRBV19 and TRBJ2-1; D perhaps matches TRBD2 (10 bases). CDR3 length equals 19 residues. Germline V gene sequence: CDR1 LNHDA, CDR2 SQIVND (reference sequence). V was shortened by 8 bases and J by 4 bases, with 30 bases between the two germline ends. The CDR3 sequence: CASAGTGLGLAGVYNEQFF. CDR3 DNA sequence: TGTGCCAGTGCCGGGACAGGGTTGGGGCTAGCGGGAGTATACAATGAGCAGTTCTTC. The whole variable domain, remainder taken from reference TRBV19 and TRBJ2-1, is DGGITQSPKYLFRKEGQNVTLSCEQNLNHDAMYWYRQDPGQGLRLIYYSQIVNDFQKGDIAEGYSVSREKKESFPLTVTSAQKNPTAFYLCASAGTGLGLAGVYNEQFFGPGTRLTVL.

This clone was observed a handful of times. The V and J genes are TRBV5-1 and TRBJ2-3, with 7 bases aligning to TRBD2. The length of the CDR3 is 15 residues. The junction had 10 bases not matched to a gene; V was cut back by 7 bases and J by 2 bases. CDR1 and CDR2 (germline): SGHRS, YFSETQ. CDR3: CASAIAGQITDTQYF. The CDR3 bases are TGCGCCAGCGCGATAGCGGGTCAGATCACAGATACGCAGTATTTT.

The J gene is TRBJ2-5, the V gene TRBV30, with TRBD1 identical over 11 bases. The end of the DNA aligns better with TRBJ2-7, so the J call may be wrong. This CDR3 spans 14 amino acids. Germline assignment: CDR1 GTSNPN and CDR2 SVGIG (reference sequence). Here the CDR3 reads CAWASGTGGYEQYF. The CDR3 DNA follows: TGTGCCTGGGCCTCCGGGACAGGGGGGTACGAGCAGTACTTC.

The CDR3 is CASSPQFLRETQYF. The CDR3 DNA follows: TGTGCCAGCAGCCCGCAGTTCCTCAGGGAGACCCAGTACTTC. The chain is built from TRBV11-2 and TRBJ2-5; D not resolved. The CDR3 totals 14 residues. Germline loops: CDR1 SGHAT, CDR2 FQNNGV. V gave up 5 bases and J gave up 5 bases, with 15 bases separating them.

This chain links TRBV10-1 with TRBJ2-1; 10 nucleotides match TRBD2. Germline V gives CDR1 WNHNN, CDR2 SYGVQD (reference sequence). The CDR3 loop spans 15 amino acids. The trim removed 1 base at V and 8 bases at J, leaving 5 bases unmatched. CDR3 nucleotide sequence: TGCGCCAGCAGTGAGTGGGCTAGCGGGAGCCATGAGCAGTTCTTC. Translated: CASSEWASGSHEQFF.

This clone was observed a few times. The J gene is TRBJ2-2, the V gene TRBV27, with TRBD1 matching 10 bases. Germline V gives CDR1 MNHEY, CDR2 SMNVEV (reference sequence). The trim removed 3 bases at V and 7 bases at J, leaving 5 bases unmatched. The CDR3 contains 15 residues. Written as DNA, the CDR3 is TGTGCCAGCAGTTTGGGACAGGGGAACGACGGGGAGCTGTTTTTT. Translating gives CASSLGQGNDGELFF.

The chain combines TRBV27 with TRBJ2-3; D gene uncertain. Germline CDR1 reads MNHEY; CDR2 reads SMNVEV (reference sequence). Trimming pared 5 bases from V and 6 bases from J, leaving 12 bases between. The CDR3 spans 13 residues. The CDR3 region is CASSRGTVDTQYF. For the CDR3, the DNA is TGTGCCAGCAGTCGAGGAACGGTTGATACGCAGTATTTT.